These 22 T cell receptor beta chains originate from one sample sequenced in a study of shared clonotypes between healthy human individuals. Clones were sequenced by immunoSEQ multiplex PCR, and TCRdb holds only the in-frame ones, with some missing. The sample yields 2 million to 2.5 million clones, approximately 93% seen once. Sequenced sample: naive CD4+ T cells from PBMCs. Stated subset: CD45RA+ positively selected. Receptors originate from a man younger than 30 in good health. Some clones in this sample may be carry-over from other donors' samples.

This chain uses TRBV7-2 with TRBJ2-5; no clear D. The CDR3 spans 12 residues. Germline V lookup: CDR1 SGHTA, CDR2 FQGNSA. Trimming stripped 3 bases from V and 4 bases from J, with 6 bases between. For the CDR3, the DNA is TGTGCCAGCAGCTTCAGTGGAGAGACCCAGTACTTC. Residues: CASSFSGETQYF. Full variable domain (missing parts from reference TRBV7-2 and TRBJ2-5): GAGVSQSPSNKVTEKGKDVELRCDPISGHTALYWYRQSLGQGLEFLIYFQGNSAPDKSGLPSDRFSAERTGGSVSTLTIQRTQQEDSAVYLCASSFSGETQYFGPGTRLLVL.

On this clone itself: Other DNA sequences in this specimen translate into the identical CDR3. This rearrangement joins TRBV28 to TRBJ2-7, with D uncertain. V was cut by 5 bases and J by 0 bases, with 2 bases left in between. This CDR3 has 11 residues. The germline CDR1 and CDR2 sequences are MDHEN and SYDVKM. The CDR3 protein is CASSTSYEQYF. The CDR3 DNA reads TGTGCCAGCAGTACCTCCTACGAGCAGTACTTC. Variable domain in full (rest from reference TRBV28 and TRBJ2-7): DVKVTQSSRYLVKRTGEKVFLECVQDMDHENMFWYRQDPGLGLRLIYFSYDVKMKEKGDIPEGYSVSREKKERFSLILESASTNQTSMYLCASSTSYEQYFGPGTRLTVT.

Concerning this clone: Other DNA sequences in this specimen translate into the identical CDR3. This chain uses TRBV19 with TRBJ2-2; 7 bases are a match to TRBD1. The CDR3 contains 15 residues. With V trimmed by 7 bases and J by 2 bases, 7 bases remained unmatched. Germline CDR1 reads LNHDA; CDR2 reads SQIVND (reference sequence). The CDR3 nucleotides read TGTGCCAGTACCCCCGGGACAGCTAACACCGGGGAGCTGTTTTTT. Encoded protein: CASTPGTANTGELFF.

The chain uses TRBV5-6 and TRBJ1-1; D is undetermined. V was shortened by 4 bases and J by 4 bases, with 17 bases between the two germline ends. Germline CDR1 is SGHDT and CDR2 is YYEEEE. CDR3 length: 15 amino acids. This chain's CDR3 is CASSPDGRGGTEAFF. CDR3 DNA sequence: TGTGCCAGCAGCCCGGACGGACGAGGTGGCACTGAAGCTTTCTTT.

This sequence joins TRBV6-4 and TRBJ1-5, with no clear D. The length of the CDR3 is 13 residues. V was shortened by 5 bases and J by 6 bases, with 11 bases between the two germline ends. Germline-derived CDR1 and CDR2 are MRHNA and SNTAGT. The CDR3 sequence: CASSRAPGQPQHF. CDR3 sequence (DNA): TGTGCCAGCAGTCGGGCTCCTGGTCAGCCCCAGCATTTT.

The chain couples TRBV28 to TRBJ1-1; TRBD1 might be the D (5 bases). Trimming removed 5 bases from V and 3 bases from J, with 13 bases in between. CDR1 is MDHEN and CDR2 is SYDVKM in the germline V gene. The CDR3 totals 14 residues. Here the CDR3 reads CASSGAGDHTEAFF. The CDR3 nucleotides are TGTGCCAGCAGTGGGGCCGGGGACCACACTGAAGCTTTCTTT. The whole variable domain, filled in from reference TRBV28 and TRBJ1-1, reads DVKVTQSSRYLVKRTGEKVFLECVQDMDHENMFWYRQDPGLGLRLIYFSYDVKMKEKGDIPEGYSVSREKKERFSLILESASTNQTSMYLCASSGAGDHTEAFFGQGTRLTVV.

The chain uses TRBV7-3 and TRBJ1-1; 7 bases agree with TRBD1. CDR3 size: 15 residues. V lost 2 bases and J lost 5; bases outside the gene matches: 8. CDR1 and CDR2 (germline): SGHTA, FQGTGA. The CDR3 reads CASSLLPQGGTEAFF. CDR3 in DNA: TGTGCCAGCAGCTTACTTCCGCAGGGGGGAACTGAAGCTTTCTTT.

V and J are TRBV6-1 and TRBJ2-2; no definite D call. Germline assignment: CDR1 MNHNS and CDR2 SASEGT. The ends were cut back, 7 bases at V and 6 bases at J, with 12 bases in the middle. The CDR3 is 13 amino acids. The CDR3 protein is CASTRSPSGELFF. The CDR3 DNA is TGTGCCAGCACCAGAAGCCCGTCCGGGGAGCTGTTTTTT.

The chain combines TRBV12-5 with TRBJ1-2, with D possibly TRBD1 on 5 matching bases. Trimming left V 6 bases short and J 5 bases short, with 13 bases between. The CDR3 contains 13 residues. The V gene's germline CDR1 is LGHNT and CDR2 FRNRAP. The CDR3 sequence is CASGRGSEYGYTF. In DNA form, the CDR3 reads TGTGCTAGTGGCCGGGGCTCCGAATATGGCTACACCTTC. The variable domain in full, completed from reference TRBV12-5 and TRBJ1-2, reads DARVTQTPRHKVTEMGQEVTMRCQPILGHNTVFWYRQTMMQGLELLAYFRNRAPLDDSGMPKDRFSAEMPDATLATLKIQPSEPRDSAVYFCASGRGSEYGYTFGSGTRLTVV.

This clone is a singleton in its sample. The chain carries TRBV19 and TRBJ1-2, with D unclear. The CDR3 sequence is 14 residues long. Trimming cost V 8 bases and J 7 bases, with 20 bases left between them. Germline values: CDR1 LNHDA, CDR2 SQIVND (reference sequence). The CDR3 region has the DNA TGTGCCAGTTTTAGTCCAGGCACCTCGGGTGGCTACACCTTC. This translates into CASFSPGTSGGYTF.

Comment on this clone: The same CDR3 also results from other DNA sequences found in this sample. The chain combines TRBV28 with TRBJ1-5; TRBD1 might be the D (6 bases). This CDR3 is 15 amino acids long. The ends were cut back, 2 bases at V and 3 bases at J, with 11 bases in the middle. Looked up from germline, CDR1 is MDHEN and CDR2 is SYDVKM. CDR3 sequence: CASSLAGASNQPQHF. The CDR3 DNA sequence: TGTGCCAGCAGTTTAGCGGGGGCATCCAATCAGCCCCAGCATTTT.

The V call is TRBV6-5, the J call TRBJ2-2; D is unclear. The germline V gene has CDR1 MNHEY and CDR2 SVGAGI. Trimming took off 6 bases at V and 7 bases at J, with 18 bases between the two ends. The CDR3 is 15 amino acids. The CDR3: CASSPQPIRVGELFF. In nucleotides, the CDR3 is TGTGCCAGCAGCCCCCAGCCGATCCGGGTCGGGGAGCTGTTTTTT.

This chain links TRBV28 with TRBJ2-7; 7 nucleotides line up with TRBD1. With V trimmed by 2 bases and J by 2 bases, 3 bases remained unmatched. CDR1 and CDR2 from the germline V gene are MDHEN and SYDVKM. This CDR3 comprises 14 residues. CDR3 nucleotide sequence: TGTGCCAGCAGTTTAGGGACAGCAGCCTACGAGCAGTACTTC. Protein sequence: CASSLGTAAYEQYF.

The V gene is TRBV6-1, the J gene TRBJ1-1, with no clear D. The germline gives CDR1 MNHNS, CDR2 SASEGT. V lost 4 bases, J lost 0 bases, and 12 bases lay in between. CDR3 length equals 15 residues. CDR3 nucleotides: TGTGCCAGCAGTGCCCACGTAACAGTGAACACTGAAGCTTTCTTT. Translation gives CASSAHVTVNTEAFF.

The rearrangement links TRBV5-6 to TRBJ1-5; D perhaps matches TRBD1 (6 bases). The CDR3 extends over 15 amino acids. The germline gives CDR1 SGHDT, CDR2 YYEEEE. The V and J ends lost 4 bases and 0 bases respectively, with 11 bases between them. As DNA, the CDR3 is TGTGCCAGCAGCCTCGGACAGTATAGCAATCAGCCCCAGCATTTT. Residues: CASSLGQYSNQPQHF.

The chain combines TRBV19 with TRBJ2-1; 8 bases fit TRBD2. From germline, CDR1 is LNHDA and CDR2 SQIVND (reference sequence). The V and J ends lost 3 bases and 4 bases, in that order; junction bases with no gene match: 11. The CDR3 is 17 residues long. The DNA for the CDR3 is TGTGCCAGTAGTATGGAGACCGGGACTAGAATTTACAATGAGCAGTTCTTC. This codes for CASSMETGTRIYNEQFF.

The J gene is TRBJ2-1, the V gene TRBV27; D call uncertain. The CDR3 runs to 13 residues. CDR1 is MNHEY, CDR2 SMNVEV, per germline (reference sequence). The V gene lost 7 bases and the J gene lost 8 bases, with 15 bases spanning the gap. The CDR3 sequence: CASIPPSGYEQFF. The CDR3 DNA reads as TGTGCCAGCATCCCCCCCTCGGGCTATGAGCAGTTCTTC.

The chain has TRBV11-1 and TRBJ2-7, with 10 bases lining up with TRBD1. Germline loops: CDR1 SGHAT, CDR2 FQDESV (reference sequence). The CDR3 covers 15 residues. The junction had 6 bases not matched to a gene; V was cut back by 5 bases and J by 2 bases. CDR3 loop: CASSRGTGDTYEQYF. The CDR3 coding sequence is TGTGCCAGCAGCCGGGGGACAGGGGATACCTACGAGCAGTACTTC.

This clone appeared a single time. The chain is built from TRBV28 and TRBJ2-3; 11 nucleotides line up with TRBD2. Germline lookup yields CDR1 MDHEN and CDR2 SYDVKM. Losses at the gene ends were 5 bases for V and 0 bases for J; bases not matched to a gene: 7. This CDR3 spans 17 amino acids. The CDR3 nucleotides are TGTGCCAGCAGTACCCCAACTAGCGGGGGAAGCACAGATACGCAGTATTTT. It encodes CASSTPTSGGSTDTQYF.

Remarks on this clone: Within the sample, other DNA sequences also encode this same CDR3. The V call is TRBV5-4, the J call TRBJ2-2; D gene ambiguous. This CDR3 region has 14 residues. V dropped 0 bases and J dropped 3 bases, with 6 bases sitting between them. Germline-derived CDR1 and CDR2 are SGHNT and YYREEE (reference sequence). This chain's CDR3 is CASSLVPYTGELFF. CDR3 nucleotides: TGTGCCAGCAGCTTGGTACCATACACCGGGGAGCTGTTTTTT. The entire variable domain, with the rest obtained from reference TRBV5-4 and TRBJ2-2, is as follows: ETGVTQSPTHLIKTRGQQVTLRCSSQSGHNTVSWYQQALGQGPQFIFQYYREEENGRGNFPPRFSGLQFPNYSSELNVNALELDDSALYLCASSLVPYTGELFFGEGSRLTVL.

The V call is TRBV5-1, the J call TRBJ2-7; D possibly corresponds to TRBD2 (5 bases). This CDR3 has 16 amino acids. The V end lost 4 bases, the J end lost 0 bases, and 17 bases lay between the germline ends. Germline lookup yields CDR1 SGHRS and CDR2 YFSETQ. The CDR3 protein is CASSPGPREYSYEQYF. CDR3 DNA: TGCGCCAGCAGCCCTGGACCACGGGAATACTCCTACGAGCAGTACTTC.

The CDR3 nucleotides read TGTGCCAGCAGTTACGGCCTCGGACAGGGCTACGAGCAGTACTTC. It encodes CASSYGLGQGYEQYF. The rearrangement uses TRBV6-5 and TRBJ2-7, with 8 nucleotides matching TRBD1. The CDR3 is 15 amino acids. The germline gives CDR1 MNHEY, CDR2 SVGAGI. The junction had 6 bases not matched to a gene; V was cut back by 2 bases and J by 3 bases.